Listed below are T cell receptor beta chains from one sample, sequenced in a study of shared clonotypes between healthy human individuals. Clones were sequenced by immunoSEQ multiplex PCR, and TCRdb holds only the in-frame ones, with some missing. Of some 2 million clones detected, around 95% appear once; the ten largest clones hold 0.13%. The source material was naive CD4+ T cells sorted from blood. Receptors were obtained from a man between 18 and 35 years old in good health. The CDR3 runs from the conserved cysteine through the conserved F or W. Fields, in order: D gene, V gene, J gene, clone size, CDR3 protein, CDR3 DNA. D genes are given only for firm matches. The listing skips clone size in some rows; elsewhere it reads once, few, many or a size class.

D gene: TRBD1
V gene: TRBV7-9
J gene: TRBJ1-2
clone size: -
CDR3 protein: CASSSGDRGHYGYTF
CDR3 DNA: TGTGCCAGCAGCTCCGGGGACAGGGGGCACTATGGCTACACCTTC

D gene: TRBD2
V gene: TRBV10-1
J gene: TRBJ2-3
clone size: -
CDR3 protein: CASSESGLAGASDTQYF
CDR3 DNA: TGCGCCAGCAGTGAATCCGGACTAGCGGGGGCCTCAGATACGCAGTATTTT

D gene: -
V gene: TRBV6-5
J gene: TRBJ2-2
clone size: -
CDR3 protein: CASSTNTYRELFF
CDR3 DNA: TGTGCCAGCAGTACTAACACCTACCGGGAGCTGTTTTTT

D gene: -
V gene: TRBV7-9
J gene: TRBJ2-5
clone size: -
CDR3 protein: CASSLQSAAGETQYF
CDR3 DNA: TGTGCCAGCAGCTTACAGTCCGCCGCCGGGGAGACCCAGTACTTC

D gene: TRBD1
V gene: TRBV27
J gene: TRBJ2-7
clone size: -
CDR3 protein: CASSLSPLTGGAEQYF
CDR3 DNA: TGTGCCAGCAGTTTATCGCCCCTTACAGGGGGTGCCGAGCAGTACTTC

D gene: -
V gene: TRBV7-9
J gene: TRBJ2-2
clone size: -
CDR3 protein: CASSFSAGISGELFF
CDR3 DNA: TGTGCCAGCAGCTTTTCGGCAGGGATATCCGGGGAGCTGTTTTTT

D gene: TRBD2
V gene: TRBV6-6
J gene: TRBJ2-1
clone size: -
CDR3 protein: CASSYLGLAVFNEQFF
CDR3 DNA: TGTGCCAGCAGTTACTTGGGACTAGCGGTTTTCAATGAGCAGTTCTTC

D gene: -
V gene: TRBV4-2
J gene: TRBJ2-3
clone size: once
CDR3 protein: CASSQDLRAGSTDTQYF
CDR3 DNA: TGTGCCAGCAGCCAAGATTTACGGGCAGGCAGCACAGATACGCAGTATTTT

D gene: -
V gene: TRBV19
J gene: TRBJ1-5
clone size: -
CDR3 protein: CASSHTRGAGRPQHF
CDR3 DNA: TGTGCCAGTAGTCACACCCGGGGCGCCGGTAGGCCCCAGCATTTT

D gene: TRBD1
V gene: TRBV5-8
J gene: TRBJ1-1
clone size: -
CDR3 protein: CASSWGQGLGEAFF
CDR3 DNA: TGTGCCAGCAGCTGGGGACAGGGGCTGGGTGAAGCTTTCTTT

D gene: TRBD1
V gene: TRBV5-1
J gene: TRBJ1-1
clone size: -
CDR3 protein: CASSRIQGGLTEAFF
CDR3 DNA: TGCGCCAGCAGCAGGATACAGGGGGGTCTCACTGAAGCTTTCTTT

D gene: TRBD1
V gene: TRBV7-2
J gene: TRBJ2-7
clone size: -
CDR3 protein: CASSLYGQGASEQYF
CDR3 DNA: TGTGCCAGCAGCTTATATGGACAGGGGGCCAGTGAGCAGTACTTC

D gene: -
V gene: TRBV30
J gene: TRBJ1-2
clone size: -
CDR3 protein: CARRGTNYGYTF
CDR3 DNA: TGTGCCCGGCGGGGTACTAACTATGGCTACACCTTC

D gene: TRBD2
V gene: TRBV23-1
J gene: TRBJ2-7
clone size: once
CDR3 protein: CASTPWTSVTYEQYF
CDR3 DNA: TGCGCCAGCACCCCCTGGACTAGCGTCACATACGAGCAGTACTTC

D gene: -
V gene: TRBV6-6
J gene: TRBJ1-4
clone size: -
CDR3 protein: CASSLLFNEKLFF
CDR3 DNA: TGTGCCAGCAGCCTTCTCTTTAATGAAAAACTGTTTTTT